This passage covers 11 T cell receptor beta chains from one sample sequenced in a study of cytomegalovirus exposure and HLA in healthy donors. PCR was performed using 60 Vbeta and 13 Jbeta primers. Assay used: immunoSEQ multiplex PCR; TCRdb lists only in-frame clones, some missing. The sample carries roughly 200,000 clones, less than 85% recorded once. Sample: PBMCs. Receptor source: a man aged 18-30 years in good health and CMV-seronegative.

The CDR3 DNA reads TGTGCCAGCAGACCAACACTAGCGGGGGAGTTCTTC. Translated, it gives CASRPTLAGEFF. The chain employs TRBV6-5 and TRBJ2-1; 11 nucleotides agree with TRBD2. J was trimmed by 14 bases and V by 6 bases; bases with no gene match: 6. This CDR3 has 12 amino acids. Germline V CDR1 and CDR2: MNHEY, SVGAGI.

The CDR3 DNA is TGTGCCAGCAGCGTAGAACTAGGTGTCAACGAGCAGTACTTC. Its translation is CASSVELGVNEQYF. This chain joins TRBV9 and TRBJ2-7, with TRBD2 as a possible D gene (5 bases). The germline gives CDR1 SGDLS, CDR2 YYNGEE. The V end lost 0 bases, the J end lost 5 bases, and 12 bases lay between the germline ends. This CDR3 contains 14 residues.

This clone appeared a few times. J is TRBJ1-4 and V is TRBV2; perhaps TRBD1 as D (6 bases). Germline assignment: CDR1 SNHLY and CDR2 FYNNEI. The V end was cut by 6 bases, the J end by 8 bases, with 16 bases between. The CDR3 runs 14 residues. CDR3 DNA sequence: TGTGCCAGCAGAGTCTCAGAGGGGGAGGAAAAACTGTTTTTT. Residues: CASRVSEGEEKLFF.

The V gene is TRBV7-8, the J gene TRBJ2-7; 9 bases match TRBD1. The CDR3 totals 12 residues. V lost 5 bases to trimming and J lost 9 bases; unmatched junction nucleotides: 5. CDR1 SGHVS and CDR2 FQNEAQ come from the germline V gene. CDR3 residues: CASSPRQGVQYF. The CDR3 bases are TGTGCCAGCAGCCCCCGACAGGGGGTGCAGTACTTC.

This CDR3 is CASSIGLAYEQYF. CDR3 in DNA: TGTGCCAGTAGTATAGGACTAGCTTATGAGCAGTACTTC. The chain recombines TRBV19 with TRBJ2-7, with 7 bases lining up with TRBD2. The V and J ends lost 1 base and 7 bases, in that order; junction bases with no gene match: 4. CDR1 and CDR2 (germline): LNHDA, SQIVND (reference sequence). The CDR3 is 13 amino acids.

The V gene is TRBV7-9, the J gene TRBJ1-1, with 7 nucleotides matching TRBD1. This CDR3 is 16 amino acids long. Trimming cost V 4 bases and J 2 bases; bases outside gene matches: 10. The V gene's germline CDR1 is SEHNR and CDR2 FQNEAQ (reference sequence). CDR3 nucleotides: TGTGCCAGCAGCTCCCCTCCCGGGACAGTTAACACTGAAGCTTTCTTT. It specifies CASSSPPGTVNTEAFF.

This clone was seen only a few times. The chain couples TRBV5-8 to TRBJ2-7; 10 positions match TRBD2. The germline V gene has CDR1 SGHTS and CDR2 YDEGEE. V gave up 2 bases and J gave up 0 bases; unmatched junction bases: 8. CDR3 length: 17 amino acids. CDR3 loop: CASSFYRTSGASYEQYF. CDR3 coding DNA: TGTGCCAGCAGCTTTTATAGGACTAGCGGAGCCTCCTACGAGCAGTACTTC.

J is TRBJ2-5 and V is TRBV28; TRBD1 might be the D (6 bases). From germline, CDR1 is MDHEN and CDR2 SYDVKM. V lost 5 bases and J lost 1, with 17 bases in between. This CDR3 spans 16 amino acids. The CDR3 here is CASSHPSGHPQETQYF. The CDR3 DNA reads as TGTGCCAGCAGTCACCCCTCGGGACACCCCCAAGAGACCCAGTACTTC.

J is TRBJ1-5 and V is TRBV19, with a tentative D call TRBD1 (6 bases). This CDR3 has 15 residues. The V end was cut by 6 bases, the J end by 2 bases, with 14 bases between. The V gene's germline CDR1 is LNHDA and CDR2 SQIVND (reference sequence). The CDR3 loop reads CASRSGARGNQPQHF. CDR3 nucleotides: TGTGCCAGTAGGTCAGGGGCCCGGGGCAATCAGCCCCAGCATTTT.

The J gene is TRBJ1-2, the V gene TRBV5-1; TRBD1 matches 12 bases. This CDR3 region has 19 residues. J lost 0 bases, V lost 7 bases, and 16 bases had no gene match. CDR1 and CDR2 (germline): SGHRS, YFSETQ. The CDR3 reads CASRRATGQGAAANYGYTF. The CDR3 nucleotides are TGCGCCAGCCGAAGGGCGACGGGACAGGGGGCCGCAGCTAACTATGGCTACACCTTC.

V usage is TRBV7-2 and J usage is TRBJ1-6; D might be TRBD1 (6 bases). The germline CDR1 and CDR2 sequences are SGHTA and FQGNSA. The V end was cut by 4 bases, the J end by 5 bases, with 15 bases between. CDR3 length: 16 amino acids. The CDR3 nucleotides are TGTGCCAGCAGCTACAAATCACAGGGCAATAATTCACCCCTCCACTTT. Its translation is CASSYKSQGNNSPLHF.